These 9 T cell receptor beta chains were all obtained from the same sample, sequenced in a study of shared clonotypes between healthy human individuals. Profiling relied on immunoSEQ multiplex PCR, and the TCRdb table lists in-frame clones only, not all of them. Of about 1 million clones detected, around 74% appear once; the ten largest clones hold around 1.5%. Sequences were obtained from memory CD4+ T cells sorted from blood. Documented subset: CD45RA-negative fraction. These receptors all come from a man younger than 30 in good health.

The rearrangement uses TRBV25-1 and TRBJ1-6; the D is unclear. Trimming stripped 5 bases from V and 2 bases from J, with 10 bases between. The CDR3 is made up of 15 amino acids. Germline CDR1 MGHDK, CDR2 SYGVNS. CDR3 sequence: CASSPPVPYNSPLHF. The CDR3 nucleotides are TGTGCCAGCAGTCCACCGGTGCCCTATAATTCACCCCTCCACTTT.

The V and J genes are TRBV5-1 and TRBJ1-4, with D possibly being TRBD1 (6 bases). Looked up from germline, CDR1 is SGHRS and CDR2 is YFSETQ. V was clipped by 3 bases and J by 6 bases, with 21 bases between them. The length of the CDR3 is 17 residues. CDR3 in amino acids: CASSYGTTNSRDEKLFF. CDR3 nucleotide sequence: TGCGCCAGCAGCTACGGGACAACTAACTCAAGGGATGAAAAACTGTTTTTT. Together with reference TRBV5-1 and TRBJ1-4, the CDR3 gives the full variable domain: KAGVTQTPRYLIKTRGQQVTLSCSPISGHRSVSWYQQTPGQGLQFLFEYFSETQRNKGNFPGRFSGRQFSNSRSEMNVSTLELGDSALYLCASSYGTTNSRDEKLFFGSGTQLSVL.

The rearrangement links TRBV6-6 to TRBJ2-3, with D perhaps TRBD2 (5 bases). Germline V gene data show CDR1 as MNHNY and CDR2 as SVGAGI (reference sequence). Trimming pared 6 bases from V and 3 bases from J, leaving 10 bases between. The CDR3 covers 13 residues. The CDR3 loop reads CASSMPGTDTQYF. The CDR3 DNA reads TGTGCCAGCAGCATGCCGGGGACAGATACGCAGTATTTT.

The chain couples TRBV7-9 to TRBJ2-5, with 11 bases lining up with TRBD1. Trimming removed 2 bases from V and 5 bases from J; junction bases left unmatched: 7. The V gene's germline CDR1 is SEHNR and CDR2 FQNEAQ (reference sequence). The CDR3 extends over 16 amino acids. In DNA form, the CDR3 reads TGTGCCAGCAGCTTACCGGGGACAGGGGGGATCGAGACCCAGTACTTC. It codes for CASSLPGTGGIETQYF.

This clone was found a few times. The chain combines TRBV6-1 with TRBJ1-5; D gene uncertain. Trimming left V 6 bases short and J 5 bases short, with 11 bases between. CDR1 is MNHNS, CDR2 SASEGT, per germline. The CDR3 spans 13 residues. CDR3 in DNA: TGTGCCAGCAGGGACGGTCAATATCAGCCCCAGCATTTT. Its protein product is CASRDGQYQPQHF.

This chain joins TRBV27 and TRBJ1-5, with D maybe TRBD1 (5 bases). V lost 0 bases and J lost 0, with 12 bases in between. The CDR3 loop spans 17 amino acids. CDR1 MNHEY and CDR2 SMNVEV come from the germline V gene (reference sequence). The CDR3 protein is CASSLSLRDLSNQPQHF. The CDR3, as DNA: TGTGCCAGCAGTTTATCGTTAAGGGACCTTAGCAATCAGCCCCAGCATTTT.

The chain joins TRBV4-3 to TRBJ2-7, with 10 bases that match TRBD1. Per the germline V gene, CDR1 is LGHNA and CDR2 is YSLEER. J lost 6 bases, V lost 0 bases, and 5 bases had no gene match. The CDR3 length is 15 residues. CDR3 in amino acids: CASSQDGTGDSEQYF. CDR3 nucleotides: TGCGCCAGCAGCCAAGACGGGACAGGGGATAGCGAGCAGTACTTC.

The chain employs TRBV27 and TRBJ2-7, with D perhaps matching TRBD2 (6 bases). Per the germline V gene, CDR1 is MNHEY and CDR2 is SMNVEV (reference sequence). The CDR3 covers 14 residues. The V end lost 5 bases, the J end lost 0 bases, and 11 bases lay between the germline ends. CDR3 amino acids: CASSGSSASYEQYF. CDR3 sequence (DNA): TGTGCCAGCAGTGGTTCTAGCGCCTCCTACGAGCAGTACTTC.

The sample holds a few counts of this clone. The chain is built from TRBV30 and TRBJ2-3; 8 positions match TRBD2. Germline CDR1 is GTSNPN and CDR2 is SVGIG (reference sequence). The V and J ends lost 0 bases and 9 bases, in that order; junction bases with no gene match: 5. The CDR3 loop spans 13 amino acids. The CDR3 region is CAWSVYGGATQYF. CDR3 DNA: TGTGCCTGGAGTGTATACGGGGGGGCGACGCAGTATTTT.